Listed below are T cell receptor beta chains from one sample, sequenced in a study of molecular identifiers for immune sequencing clone quantification. One entry per CDR3 protein results from TCRdb running MiXCR on the PCR reads. The table includes hundreds of thousands of distinct CDR3 sequences, 25% detected once. Sequencing was done on a sample of naive CD8+ T cells from blood, with Jurkat cell RNA spiked in. The receptors were sampled from a human donor in good health. Some libraries in this study had Jurkat cell RNA spiked in. Each CDR3 is given with its conserved first and last residue. A D gene is named only where the DNA matches it firmly. Some rows mark clone size as missing; the rest say once, few, many or name a class of expanded clone.

TRBJ2-3 TRBV5-6 - many TGTGCCAGCAGCCCCCCCGGTGCGGCTACAGATACGCAGTATTTT CASSPPGAATDTQYF
TRBJ2-3 TRBV7-6 - many TGTGCCAGCAGCTGGACGGCCGAGCGCACAGATACGCAGTATTTT CASSWTAERTDTQYF
TRBJ2-1 TRBV5-3 TRBD1 - TGTGCCAGCAGCTTTCCGGGACAGGTCTCCAATGAGCAGTCCTTC CASSFPGQVSNEQSF
TRBJ1-2 TRBV3-1 - many TGTGCCAGCAGCCCAATACTGGACGTTAAGTCCTATGGCTACACCTTC CASSPILDVKSYGYTF
TRBJ2-7 TRBV28 TRBD2 many TGTGCCAGCAGAAGGACTAGCGGGAGTTACGAGCAGTACTTC CASRRTSGSYEQYF
TRBJ2-2 TRBV20-1 - - TGCAGTGCTAGAGCCGCGACCCCCGGGGAGCTGTTTTTT CSARAATPGELFF
TRBJ2-2 TRBV24-1 - few TGTGCCACCAGTGATTGGGACACCGGGGAGCTGTTTTTT CATSDWDTGELFF
TRBJ2-7 TRBV4-3 TRBD2 many TGCGCCAGCAGCCATTCCCCCGGACTAGCGGATCCCTACGAGCAGTACTTC CASSHSPGLADPYEQYF
TRBJ1-2 TRBV6-1 - - TGTGCCAGCACTGAAGGACACCCCTCGTTCGTCTATGGCTACACCTTC CASTEGHPSFVYGYTF
TRBJ2-5 TRBV19 - many TGTGCCAGTAGTTGGAGGGTGGGAGAGACCCAGTACTTC CASSWRVGETQYF
TRBJ2-6 TRBV7-3 - - TGTGCCAGCAGCGACCCACCGAGCTCTGGGGCCAACGTCCTGACTTTC CASSDPPSSGANVLTF
TRBJ2-7 TRBV7-9 - many TGTGCCAGCAGCTTAGGAATGGGGCCCGAGCAGTACTTC CASSLGMGPEQYF
TRBJ1-1 TRBV2 - few TGTGCCAGCAGTGAATGGGTGGCGGGGAACACTGAAGCTTTCTTT CASSEWVAGNTEAFF
TRBJ1-1 TRBV5-1 - - TGCGCCAGCAGCCCCCCGGTGGGTATGACGAACACTGAAGCTTTCTTT CASSPPVGMTNTEAFF
TRBJ2-7 TRBV10-3 - - TGTGCCATCAGTGAGTCTAGTTTGCCCCCCTACGAGCAGTACTTC CAISESSLPPYEQYF
TRBJ1-6 TRBV27 - - TGTGCCAGCAGGACCTTTCGGCAGGGACATTCACCCCTCCACTTT CASRTFRQGHSPLHF
TRBJ2-7 TRBV7-3 - - TGTGCCAGCAGCTTAATGGAGGCTACAGACTCCTACGAGCAGTACTTC CASSLMEATDSYEQYF
TRBJ1-1 TRBV4-2 - - TGTGCCCGCAGCCAAGATTGGCAGAGTCACATGCCCACTGAAGCTTTCTTT CARSQDWQSHMPTEAFF
TRBJ2-2 TRBV11-2 TRBD1 - TGTGCCAGCAGCATACCGGGACAGGGAGAAGTCGGGGAGCTGTTTTTT CASSIPGQGEVGELFF
TRBJ2-5 TRBV5-3 - - TGTGCCAGCAGCCAAGAGTTACAAGAGACCCAGTGCTTC CASSQELQETQCF
TRBJ2-3 TRBV29-1 TRBD1 many TGCAGCCCCACCCTGGCAGGGGGTGGAGATACGCAGTATTTT CSPTLAGGGDTQYF
TRBJ1-4 TRBV7-9 TRBD1 many TGTGCCAGCAGCTTACTCCCCTCGACAGGGAGTAATGAAAAACTGTTTTTT CASSLLPSTGSNEKLFF
TRBJ2-7 TRBV11-1 TRBD1 many TGTGCCAGCAGCTTACGACAGGGTCAGTACGAGCAGTACTTC CASSLRQGQYEQYF